This T cell receptor (beta chain) was found in a study of cytomegalovirus exposure and HLA in healthy donors. Points from the study as a whole: Associated with cytomegalovirus, according to the listing, were approximately 160 TCR beta chains.

This clone was observed a few times. Its matching antigen is unknown. Amplification used 60 Vbeta primers and 13 Jbeta primers. Assay used: immunoSEQ multiplex PCR; TCRdb lists only in-frame clones, some missing. The sample lists about 160,000 clones; less than 90% were seen once. Material: PBMCs. The TCR was taken from a man aged 50 to 59 in good health and CMV-seropositive.

The CDR3 sequence is CASSRPGQGSNEQFF. The CDR3 coding sequence is TGTGCCAGCAGCCGTCCGGGACAGGGTAGCAATGAGCAGTTCTTC. This chain links TRBV4-2 with TRBJ2-1, with TRBD1 matching over 9 bases. The V segment lost 4 bases and the J segment 6 bases; nucleotides outside the gene matches: 7. This CDR3 contains 15 residues. Germline assignment: CDR1 LGHNA and CDR2 YNFKEQ.